Here is one TCR beta chain with its context. There is no known antigen for this receptor. Base-call qualities are not available, and no considerably larger clone is one nucleotide away. The data stem from a study of identical twins (dated by TCRdb to the mid-2010s). A note on the overall study: TCR alpha and beta repertoires from monozygotic twins, unrelated adults of various ages and cord blood were deep-sequenced to test whether fetal clonotypes persist. Replicate twin experiments were performed at different times using different library preparation protocols to rule out contamination.

Every donor was a healthy Caucasian. The twin cohort comprised three pairs of female monozygotic twins, all aged about 18 to 29 years. Positive isolation kits from Invitrogen were used to isolate CD4+ and CD8+ T cell populations. The library was produced with 5' RACE. Reads for this sample came from an Illumina HiSeq 2000. Template switching added a universal primer binding site, and the final cDNA carried a unique molecular identifier that allowed TCR cDNA molecules to be counted accurately. First-strand cDNA for TCR alpha and beta chains was synthesized from specific primers in the conserved constant-segment region. To control for contamination, every cDNA library carried two barcodes: a SMART-Mk sample barcode plus Illumina barcodes. Two successive PCR steps introduced TruSeq adapter sequences along with Illumina sample barcodes. The Illumina HiSeq platform was used with custom primers to sequence TCR alpha and beta cDNA libraries. The study's own analysis went as follows. MiGEC processed the raw reads to extract unique molecular identifiers, while MiXCR was used to determine the CDR3 positions. For each individual, recombination models were inferred using an EM algorithm with the repgenHMM and IGoR tools. Shared clonotypes were analyzed with the tcR package in R, and sharing was normalized by the product of cloneset sizes. To study raw recombination free of thymic and clonal selection effects, out-of-frame nonproductive sequences were analyzed. TCRdb reprocessed the public reads (quality trimming at Q25 with fastp, clone calling with MiXCR) and kept in-frame beta chains. Rows are combined by CDR3 protein, so each entry shows the most common genes and DNA. TCRdb assigned the V and J calls; the authors' analysis was not used. This sample lists around 490,000 distinct CDR3 sequences; approximately 14% were detected once. Approximately 0.98% of the sample is held by the ten biggest clonotypes.

Overall results and qualifications from the work: Recombination models systematically underestimated out-of-frame TCR alpha sharing in monozygotic twins but agreed with sharing between unrelated individuals. Zero-insertion analyses could be partly confounded by invariant T cells such as MAIT and iNKT, though diverse VJ usage argued against such confounding for most clonotypes. Because the same donors could not be followed over many years, the conclusions relied on cross-sectional statistical analysis. Abundant cord blood beta clonotypes carried fewer insertions; young adult naive repertoires showed a weaker similar trend, while memory repertoires showed none. The excess sharing between twins in beta out-of-frame sequences was weaker because fewer shared sequences reduced the signal-to-noise ratio. Compared with coincidental sharing between unrelated individuals, out-of-frame TCR alpha sequences shared between twins had an excess of sequences with low generation probability.

V is pared back by 3 bases and J by 2 bases, with 13 bases lying between the germline termini. The CDR3 measures 15 amino acids from cysteine to phenylalanine. This entry keeps only the CDR3 DNA: 45 bases, framed from base 1. As encoded in the germline V gene, CDR1 is SGHRS while CDR2 is YFSETQ. These same records also appear under a second study, on yellow fever vaccine responses in identical twins. According to the second study: The T cell response to vaccination in identical twins was reported by the authors to appear partly convergent and partly personalized. In identical twins, the study followed T cell clones that responded to the vaccine with precision.

The receptor was isolated from a woman younger than 35 in good health. Input material: CD4+ T cells sorted from blood. The chain joins TRBV5-1 to TRBJ2-3; perhaps TRBD2 is the D gene, with 5 bases matching. The CDR3 region reads CASSSDSVTTDTQYF. The nucleotides are TGCGCCAGCAGCTCGGATAGCGTAACCACAGATACGCAGTATTTT.